This TCR beta chain was recorded in a study of T cells in Graves' hyperthyroidism and ophthalmopathy. From RNA transcripts, TCR beta CDR3 regions were amplified. The HTBI primer set drove a first-round RT-PCR of the TCR CDR3. Each CDR3 protein gets one entry after TCRdb re-called the multiplex PCR reads with MiXCR. The table includes hundreds of thousands of distinct CDR3 sequences, just under 20% detected once. The CDR3 is 16 amino acids. Trimming at V came to 5 bases and at J to 2 bases, leaving 11 bases not matched to a gene. The germline V gene has CDR1 SGHTA and CDR2 FQGNSA. In its sample, this clonotype was seen many times. The antigen is not known. General observations from the study: Most thyroid clonotypes expanded above 0.001 were also detected in blood. The model identified upcoming ophthalmopathy a median roughly 6 months ahead of onset. Ophthalmopathy and stable hyperthyroidism were separated by a 13 V-J model.

The clonotype comes from a man aged 40-50 years with Graves' ophthalmopathy. Sequenced sample: blood. The chain joins TRBV7-2 to TRBJ2-7, with 8 positions matching TRBD2. The CDR3 DNA follows: TGTGCCAGCAGCGACCCGGGGGGGGTGCATACCTACGAGCAGTACTTC. It encodes CASSDPGGVHTYEQYF.